The T cell receptor (beta chain) described here comes from a study of blood T cell repertoires in COVID-19. Turning to the study itself: COVID-19 samples, acute and convalescent, were from the United States, Italy and Spain.

The CDR3 has 15 residues. Germline CDR1 is SGDLS and CDR2 is YYNGEE. The germline V and J ends were trimmed by 0 bases and 3 bases, with 12 bases remaining between them. TCRdb's table, derived via immunoSEQ multiplex PCR, lists solely in-frame clones and lacks some. The sample holds 16,000 or so clones; roughly nine tenths are singletons and the top ten take about a tenth. The genes are TRBV9 and TRBJ1-2, with D possibly TRBD1 on 5 matching bases. This receptor was taken from a man of 80 years or more with acute or convalescent COVID-19. Input material: peripheral blood. CDR3 in amino acids: CASSVVAGRDYGYTF. The CDR3 DNA reads as TGTGCCAGCAGCGTAGTTGCAGGGAGGGACTATGGCTACACCTTC.